What follows is one T cell receptor (beta chain) and its context. Its antigen is not known. The method was immunoSEQ multiplex PCR; TCRdb's version includes in-frame clones alone and lacks a portion of them. Among under 60,000 clones listed, 75% to 90% were seen once. This entry comes from a study of OX40 agonist ivuxolimab in advanced cancers. Looking at the study overall: Clinicians treated patients with ivuxolimab, an agonistic anti-OX40 (CD134) antibody. Patients were about 83% male with ages roughly 20 to 90, mean around 58.

Study-wide findings and caveats: It was not determined which antigens were specifically recognized by the peripheral T cells that had undergone clonal expansion.

From germline, CDR1 is MNHEY and CDR2 SVGAGI. CDR3 length equals 11 residues. V lost 3 bases and J lost 5, with 5 bases in between. The sequence came from an adult with an advanced solid tumor such as melanoma, head and neck, liver or kidney cancer. The chain combines TRBV6-5 with TRBJ2-7; no clear D gene. This specimen was CD4+ or CD8+ T cells sorted from blood, taken in a trial of the OX40 agonist ivuxolimab. CDR3 bases: TGTGCCAGCAGTTATATCGACGAGCAGTACTTC. It codes for CASSYIDEQYF.